The rows below give T cell receptor beta chains drawn from one sample of a study of cytomegalovirus exposure and HLA in healthy donors. Clones were read by immunoSEQ multiplex PCR, and TCRdb kept only the in-frame ones, dropping some. The sample includes 240,000 or so clones, about 86% of them seen just once. Sequences were obtained from PBMCs. The receptors were sampled from a woman in her 30s in good health and CMV-seropositive. Both conserved end residues are part of each CDR3. A D gene is named only where the DNA matches it firmly. Clone size is given for some rows only: seen once, a few or many times, or a class if the clone is expanded.

J gene | clone size | D gene | V gene | CDR3 DNA | CDR3 protein
TRBJ2-1 | - | TRBD2 | TRBV7-3 | TGTGCCACTGCACTAGCGGGAGTAAGTGAGCAGTTCTTC | CATALAGVSEQFF
TRBJ2-5 | - | - | TRBV25-1 | TGTGCCAGCAGTGAACGAACAGAACAAGAGACCCAGTACTTC | CASSERTEQETQYF
TRBJ2-1 | - | TRBD1 | TRBV30 | TGTGCCTGGAGGGGGGACAGCCACAATGAGCAGTTCTTC | CAWRGDSHNEQFF
TRBJ1-1 | - | TRBD1 | TRBV10-2 | TGCGCCAGCAAACGGACAGGGGATACCACTGAAGCTTTCTTT | CASKRTGDTTEAFF
TRBJ1-2 | few | - | TRBV28 | TGTGCCAGCAGTTTAGAGCACTATGGCTACACCTTC | CASSLEHYGYTF
TRBJ2-6 | once | TRBD2 | TRBV7-3 | TGTGCCAGCAGCTTAAGGCCGGGACTAGCGGGAAACTCTGGGGCCAACGTCCTGACTTTC | CASSLRPGLAGNSGANVLTF
TRBJ2-5 | - | - | TRBV11-3 | TGTGCCAGCAGCCTTGGGACATCTTGGGACCAGTACTTC | CASSLGTSWDQYF
TRBJ1-5 | - | TRBD1 | TRBV27 | TGTGCCAGCCAGTCGACAGGGGGTCAGCCCCAGCATTTT | CASQSTGGQPQHF
TRBJ2-7 | once | TRBD1 | TRBV7-7 | TGTGCCAGCAGCCTCCCGGACAGGCCTACCGAGCAGTACTTC | CASSLPDRPTEQYF
TRBJ2-3 | - | TRBD1 | TRBV27 | TGTGCCAGCAGTTTTGGGGGACAGGGGGCTACAGATACGCAGTATTTT | CASSFGGQGATDTQYF
TRBJ2-2 | - | TRBD1 | TRBV5-1 | TGCGCCAGCAGCTTCACAGGGGGCAACGGGGAGCTGTTTTTT | CASSFTGGNGELFF
TRBJ2-7 | - | - | TRBV9 | TGTGCCAGCAGCGGGGTCAAGGGGCCTTACGAGCAGTACTTC | CASSGVKGPYEQYF
TRBJ2-1 | - | - | TRBV5-1 | TGCGCCAGCAGCTTGGCCGAGGGAACGGGGCAGTTCTTC | CASSLAEGTGQFF
TRBJ2-7 | - | - | TRBV25-1 | TGTGCCAGCAGTGAAGCGCGGGGAAACTACGAGCAGTACTTC | CASSEARGNYEQYF
TRBJ2-7 | - | TRBD2 | TRBV5-1 | TGCGCCAGCAGCTTGGTGGCGGGAGGGCCAAGTGAGCAGTACTTC | CASSLVAGGPSEQYF
TRBJ1-1 | - | TRBD1 | TRBV28 | TGTGCCAGCAGCTGGCAGGGGGTTGGTAAGAACACTGAAGCTTTCTTT | CASSWQGVGKNTEAFF
TRBJ2-1 | - | TRBD2 | TRBV6-6 | TGTGCCAGCAGTTTCACGACTAGCGGGAGTGATGAGCAGTTCTTC | CASSFTTSGSDEQFF
TRBJ2-5 | - | - | TRBV6-5 | TGTGCCACCCGAAGGGGTTTGAAAGAGACCCAGTACTTC | CATRRGLKETQYF
TRBJ2-7 | - | - | TRBV5-1 | TGCGCCAGCAGCTTGCAGGACAAATCCTACGAGCAGTACTTC | CASSLQDKSYEQYF